A single sample gave rise to the 15 T cell receptor beta chains below, sequenced in a study of blood T cell repertoires in COVID-19. Generated by immunoSEQ multiplex PCR, the TCRdb table keeps only in-frame clones and is missing some. The table records a few hundred thousand clones, more than 70% of them present only once. The sample taken for sequencing was PBMCs or T cells enriched from blood (not recorded which). These receptors originate from a woman aged 18 to 35 who had been exposed to COVID-19.

This chain links TRBV27 with TRBJ2-1, with D maybe TRBD1 (5 bases). V was clipped by 1 base and J by 8 bases, with 27 bases between them. This CDR3 spans 19 amino acids. Germline V CDR1 and CDR2: MNHEY, SMNVEV (reference sequence). The CDR3 DNA follows: TGTGCCAGCAGTTTATGGGCCCCGGTCGAGGTCAGGGATCAAGATGAGCAGTTCTTC. This sequence encodes CASSLWAPVEVRDQDEQFF.

With regard to this clone: The junction and the germline gene differ at one end; a read error may be behind it. The chain employs TRBV7-9 and TRBJ2-2, with a weak D call TRBD1 (7 bases). Germline V gives CDR1 SEHNR, CDR2 FQNEAQ (reference sequence). CDR3 length equals 16 residues. The CDR3 DNA reads as TGTGCCAGCAGCTTCTATCCAGGGGGGAACTCCGGGGAGCTGTTTTTT. This translates into CASSFYPGGNSGELFF.

The chain employs TRBV28 and TRBJ2-5, with D perhaps matching TRBD2 (5 bases). V was cut by 1 base and J by 1 base, with 28 bases left in between. CDR1 is MDHEN and CDR2 is SYDVKM in the germline V gene. The CDR3 loop spans 21 amino acids. CDR3 sequence reads: CASSLSGPPDWNLAGQETQYF. CDR3 sequence (DNA): TGTGCCAGCAGTTTATCCGGACCCCCAGACTGGAACCTGGCGGGCCAAGAGACCCAGTACTTC.

This chain joins TRBV9 and TRBJ1-4, with D tentatively TRBD1 (5 bases). This CDR3 contains 15 residues. V lost 4 bases, J lost 7 bases, and 17 bases lay in between. Germline lookup yields CDR1 SGDLS and CDR2 YYNGEE. The CDR3 DNA reads TGTGCCAGCAGCTCTCGGGCTCACGGGGGTGAAAAACTGTTTTTT. Protein sequence: CASSSRAHGGEKLFF.

The rearrangement joins TRBV2 to TRBJ1-5, with D possibly matching TRBD1 (5 bases). Between the trimmed V and J ends, which lost 4 bases and 1 base, there was a span of 11 bases. The CDR3 runs to 15 residues. From germline, CDR1 is SNHLY and CDR2 FYNNEI. The CDR3 nucleotides read TGTGCCAGCAGTGCACAGGAGATAAGCAATCAGCCCCAGCATTTT. Its protein product is CASSAQEISNQPQHF.

The chain combines TRBV28 with TRBJ1-2; TRBD1 is a possible D gene (6 bases). The CDR3 is made up of 14 amino acids. The ends were cut back, 8 bases at V and 1 base at J, with 14 bases in the middle. Germline lookup yields CDR1 MDHEN and CDR2 SYDVKM. CDR3 sequence: CASSRQADNYGYTF. In nucleotides, the CDR3 is TGTGCCAGCTCGAGACAGGCAGATAACTATGGCTACACCTTC.

The chain combines TRBV10-3 with TRBJ1-2; 7 bases align to TRBD1. V was pared by 6 bases and J by 8 bases, with 21 bases of the junction left unmatched. Germline V gene sequence: CDR1 ENHRY, CDR2 SYGVKD. There are 17 residues in the CDR3. The CDR3 protein is CAIRNSGTDTSLEGYTF. The DNA for the CDR3 is TGTGCCATCAGGAATTCCGGGACAGACACGTCCTTGGAGGGCTACACCTTC.

This CDR3 is CASSSHRGVETQYF. CDR3 coding DNA: TGTGCCAGCAGTTCCCACAGGGGGGTTGAGACCCAGTACTTC. This chain links TRBV28 with TRBJ2-5; TRBD1 matches 8 bases. The CDR3 runs to 14 residues. The J segment lost 5 bases and the V segment lost 4 bases, leaving 6 bases of the junction unmatched. Looked up from germline, CDR1 is MDHEN and CDR2 is SYDVKM.

There are a few counts of this clone. The chain joins TRBV19 to TRBJ2-1, with D perhaps matching TRBD2 (7 bases). Germline V lookup: CDR1 LNHDA, CDR2 SQIVND (reference sequence). The V and J ends lost 5 bases and 9 bases respectively, with 14 bases between them. This CDR3 comprises 13 residues. The CDR3 region is CASSFQGGGEQFF. The CDR3 nucleotides are TGTGCCAGTAGTTTCCAGGGAGGGGGTGAGCAGTTCTTC.

The V and J genes are TRBV27 and TRBJ2-2; D not certain. In germline, CDR1 is MNHEY, CDR2 SMNVEV (reference sequence). The V end was cut by 5 bases, the J end by 0 bases, with 7 bases between. This CDR3 comprises 14 residues. CDR3 amino acids: CASSTKPNTGELFF. The CDR3 coding sequence is TGTGCCAGCAGTACGAAGCCGAACACCGGGGAGCTGTTTTTT.

The V gene is TRBV6-2 or TRBV6-3, the J gene TRBJ2-3; TRBD2 aligns across 8 bases. The junction had 13 bases not matched to a gene; V was cut back by 8 bases and J by 3 bases. This CDR3 contains 16 residues. Germline V CDR1 and CDR2: MNHEY, SVGEGT. The CDR3 DNA reads as TGTGCCAGCGGCCGAATACCGGGACTAGGGACAGATACGCAGTATTTT. It encodes CASGRIPGLGTDTQYF.

The chain is built from TRBV11-3 and TRBJ2-1; D might be TRBD1 (6 bases). Germline assignment: CDR1 SGHNT and CDR2 YENEEA. Trimming pared 3 bases from V and 5 bases from J, leaving 11 bases between. The CDR3 totals 14 residues. CDR3 residues: CASSFGGRNNEQFF. The CDR3, as DNA: TGTGCCAGCAGCTTTGGGGGCAGAAACAATGAGCAGTTCTTC.

The count of this clone is one. J is TRBJ2-5 and V is TRBV27, with 8 bases identical to TRBD2. Germline trimming cut 3 bases from V and 5 bases from J; bases unmatched to any gene: 11. This CDR3 is 16 amino acids long. Germline V gene data show CDR1 as MNHEY and CDR2 as SMNVEV (reference sequence). This chain's CDR3 is CASSLGFGRAGETQYF. The CDR3 region has the DNA TGTGCCAGCAGTTTGGGTTTCGGGAGGGCCGGGGAGACCCAGTACTTC.

A few counts support this clone. This chain joins TRBV19 and TRBJ1-6; 9 bases are shared with TRBD1. In germline, CDR1 is LNHDA, CDR2 SQIVND (reference sequence). The CDR3 is 15 residues long. The V segment lost 4 bases and the J segment 7 bases; nucleotides outside the gene matches: 5. The CDR3 spells CASSRRDRVNSPLHF. The CDR3 region has the DNA TGTGCCAGTAGTAGGAGGGACAGGGTGAATTCACCCCTCCACTTT.

This rearrangement joins TRBV29-1 to TRBJ2-1; 9 bases match TRBD1. The CDR3 consists of 14 residues. The junction had 4 bases not matched to a gene; V was cut back by 6 bases and J by 1 base. Germline loops: CDR1 SQVTM, CDR2 ANQGSEA. In DNA form, the CDR3 reads TGCAGCGTCCAGGGACAGGGTTCCTACAATGAGCAGTTCTTC. As protein: CSVQGQGSYNEQFF.